The 11 T cell receptor beta chains below all came from one sample that was sequenced in a study of shared clonotypes between healthy human individuals. The method was immunoSEQ multiplex PCR; TCRdb's version includes in-frame clones alone and lacks a portion of them. The data contain some 2.4 million clones, approximately 94% of them seen just once; the ten biggest clones take up around 0.4%. The specimen was naive CD4+ T cells from PBMCs. Subset meaning: CD45RA+ positively selected. These receptor sequences come from a man younger than 35 in good health. Some clones in this sample may be carry-over from other donors' samples.

V gene TRBV7-9 combines with J gene TRBJ2-7, with a possible D match to TRBD2 (6 bases). The CDR3 is 16 residues long. Germline V gene lookup returns CDR1 SEHNR and CDR2 FQNEAQ (reference sequence). V gave up 8 bases and J gave up 1 base, with 21 bases separating them. CDR3 in DNA: TGTGCCAGCGGCCGTCCCGGGGAGGAAATTTCCTACGAGCAGTACTTC. Translated: CASGRPGEEISYEQYF. Looking up the rest from reference TRBV7-9 and TRBJ2-7 gives the full variable domain: DTGVSQNPRHKITKRGQNVTFRCDPISEHNRLYWYRQTLGQGPEFLTYFQNEAQLEKSRLLSDRFSAERPKGSFSTLEIQRTEQGDSAMYLCASGRPGEEISYEQYFGPGTRLTVT.

A remark on this clone: Other DNA sequences in the sample encode the same CDR3. The chain carries TRBV5-1 and TRBJ2-7; 7 nucleotides match TRBD1. Germline-derived CDR1 and CDR2 are SGHRS and YFSETQ. Trimming at V came to 4 bases and at J to 2 bases, leaving 0 bases not matched to a gene. The CDR3 consists of 12 residues. CDR3 bases: TGCGCCAGCAGCACAGGGGCCTACGAGCAGTACTTC. This gives the protein CASSTGAYEQYF.

The chain uses TRBV30 and TRBJ1-2; D is undetermined. V was clipped by 8 bases and J by 1 base, with 8 bases between them. In germline, CDR1 is GTSNPN, CDR2 SVGIG (reference sequence). This CDR3 contains 11 residues. The CDR3 nucleotides read TGTGCCGCCCGGGATAACTATGGCTACACCTTC. This encodes CAARDNYGYTF. The full variable domain, with the rest looked up from reference TRBV30 and TRBJ1-2, is SQTIHQWPATLVQPVGSPLSLECTVEGTSNPNLYWYRQAAGRGLQLLFYSVGIGQISSEVPQNLSASRPQDRQFILSSKKLLLSDSGFYLCAARDNYGYTFGSGTRLTVV.

To note about this clone: Different DNA sequences within this sample yield the same CDR3. The gene calls are TRBV5-1 and TRBJ2-3; TRBD1 agrees at 9 bases. The CDR3 runs to 14 residues. Trimming removed 4 bases from V and 6 bases from J; junction bases left unmatched: 6. CDR1 and CDR2 from the germline V gene are SGHRS and YFSETQ. The CDR3 DNA is TGCGCCAGCAGCCAGGGACAGGGAGGGGATACGCAGTATTTT. This sequence encodes CASSQGQGGDTQYF.

As concerns this clone: One junction end does not reproduce the germline sequence, and a read error may be involved. V gene TRBV7-8 combines with J gene TRBJ2-5, with D maybe TRBD2 (6 bases). The CDR3 length is 13 residues. CDR1 SGHVS and CDR2 FQNEAQ come from the germline V gene. CDR3 nucleotides: TGTGCCAGCAGCTCGAAGGCGGGGACCTCGCCGAACTTC. It encodes CASSSKAGTSPNF.

The chain combines TRBV9 with TRBJ2-3, with D maybe TRBD2 (6 bases). The CDR3 consists of 15 residues. V was shortened by 3 bases and J by 1 base, with 12 bases between the two germline ends. Germline V gene sequence: CDR1 SGDLS, CDR2 YYNGEE. CDR3 sequence (DNA): TGTGCCAGCAGCGGGGGTTCGGGGGGCACAGATACGCAGTATTTT. This translates into CASSGGSGGTDTQYF. The whole variable domain, filled in from reference TRBV9 and TRBJ2-3, reads DSGVTQTPKHLITATGQRVTLRCSPRSGDLSVYWYQQSLDQGLQFLIQYYNGEERAKGNILERFSAQQFPDLHSELNLSSLELGDSALYFCASSGGSGGTDTQYFGPGTRLTVL.

The V gene is TRBV5-1, the J gene TRBJ2-2; TRBD2 matches at 13 bases. This CDR3 has 18 amino acids. Losses at the gene ends were 6 bases for V and 0 bases for J; bases not matched to a gene: 8. Germline V gene data show CDR1 as SGHRS and CDR2 as YFSETQ. The CDR3 reads CASMGRLAGGTNTGELFF. CDR3 sequence (DNA): TGCGCCAGCATGGGAAGACTAGCGGGAGGTACGAACACCGGGGAGCTGTTTTTT.

The J gene is TRBJ1-1, the V gene TRBV18; tentatively, D is TRBD1 (6 bases). Trimming removed 4 bases at V and 2 bases at J, with 20 bases between. The CDR3 covers 17 residues. Germline loops: CDR1 KGHSH, CDR2 LQKENI. CDR3 sequence (DNA): TGTGCCAGCTCACGTAATCAGGGGCTTCCCTCTAACACTGAAGCTTTCTTT. Residues: CASSRNQGLPSNTEAFF.

The chain carries TRBV15 and TRBJ2-1, with 8 bases identical to TRBD2. This CDR3 is 17 amino acids long. J was trimmed by 3 bases and V by 0 bases; bases with no gene match: 7. CDR1 and CDR2 (germline): LNHNV, YYDKDF (reference sequence). CDR3 sequence reads: CATSRDSALAVYNEQFF. The CDR3 bases are TGTGCCACCAGCAGAGATTCCGCACTAGCGGTCTACAATGAGCAGTTCTTC. Drawing the rest from reference TRBV15 and TRBJ2-1, the complete variable domain is DAMVIQNPRYQVTQFGKPVTLSCSQTLNHNVMYWYQQKSSQAPKLLFHYYDKDFNNEADTPDNFQSRRPNTSFCFLDIRSPGLGDTAMYLCATSRDSALAVYNEQFFGPGTRLTVL.

A remark on this clone: The sample holds other DNA sequences that translate to the same CDR3. The chain is built from TRBV6-5 and TRBJ2-1; D is perhaps TRBD1 (5 bases). Trimming cost V 2 bases and J 5 bases, with 10 bases left between them. Germline values: CDR1 MNHEY, CDR2 SVGAGI. The CDR3 consists of 14 residues. CDR3 residues: CASSYRGPDNEQFF. The CDR3 DNA sequence: TGTGCCAGCAGTTACAGGGGCCCGGACAATGAGCAGTTCTTC.

The chain carries TRBV10-2 and TRBJ2-7; D tentatively reads TRBD1 or TRBD2 (6 bases each). Germline values: CDR1 WSHSY, CDR2 SAAADI. Trimming removed 3 bases from V and 2 bases from J, with 26 bases in between. This CDR3 spans 19 amino acids. The CDR3 here is CASSDVAGRTDFLTYEQYF. DNA for the CDR3: TGCGCCAGCAGTGATGTGGCGGGGAGGACAGACTTTTTGACCTACGAGCAGTACTTC.